A selection of T cell receptor beta chains follows, all from one sample in a study of blood T cell repertoires in COVID-19. Using immunoSEQ multiplex PCR, the repertoire was profiled, and TCRdb retains in-frame clones only, with some absent. Of 250,000 to 300,000 clones listed, about four fifths were seen once; the top ten hold around 5%. The sample comprised PBMCs or T cells enriched from blood (not recorded which). These receptors were taken from a man aged 40-50 years who had been exposed to COVID-19. CDR3s include the opening cysteine and the closing phenylalanine or tryptophan. The D gene is left open where the match is weak. Clone sizes are given selectively: once, few, many, or a class where the clone is expanded.

CDR3: CAWSVGGQPQHF; DNA: TGTGCCTGGAGTGTAGGGGGTCAGCCCCAGCATTTT; V: TRBV30; size: -; J: TRBJ1-5; D: -
CDR3: CASRQGGEAFF; DNA: TGTGCCAGCAGACAGGGGGGAGAAGCTTTCTTT; V: TRBV6-5; size: few; J: TRBJ1-1; D: TRBD1
CDR3: CASSRQGNTEAFF; DNA: TGTGCCAGCAGCCGTCAGGGGAACACTGAAGCTTTCTTT; V: TRBV3-1/TRBV3-2; size: -; J: TRBJ1-1; D: -
CDR3: CASSPRTSGSAETQYF; DNA: TGTGCCAGCTCACCGCGGACTAGCGGGAGTGCGGAGACCCAGTACTTC; V: TRBV18; size: -; J: TRBJ2-5; D: TRBD2
CDR3: CASSQGTSGYSYEQYF; DNA: TGTGCCAGCAGCCAAGGGACTAGCGGGTACTCCTACGAGCAGTACTTC; V: TRBV14; size: -; J: TRBJ2-7; D: TRBD2
CDR3: CASSLVGRGTLTQYF; DNA: TGTGCCAGCAGCTTGGTTGGTAGGGGGACCCTTACCCAGTACTTC; V: TRBV5-4; size: -; J: TRBJ2-5; D: -
CDR3: CASSFWASGTGELFF; DNA: TGTGCCAGCAGTTTCTGGGCTAGCGGGACCGGGGAGCTGTTTTTT; V: TRBV27; size: -; J: TRBJ2-2; D: TRBD2
CDR3: CASSILFPANEQYF; DNA: TGTGCCAGTAGTATTTTGTTTCCTGCGAACGAGCAGTACTTC; V: TRBV19; size: -; J: TRBJ2-7; D: -
CDR3: CASSLEGGGTEAFF; DNA: TGTGCCAGCAGCTTGGAGGGCGGGGGGACTGAAGCTTTCTTT; V: TRBV7-9; size: -; J: TRBJ1-1; D: -
CDR3: CASSYREESTDTQYF; DNA: TGTGCCAGCAGTTACCGGGAGGAGAGCACAGATACGCAGTATTTT; V: TRBV6-5; size: -; J: TRBJ2-3; D: TRBD2
CDR3: CASTIQLAWAGELFF; DNA: TGTGCCAGCACCATACAACTAGCTTGGGCCGGGGAGCTGTTTTTT; V: TRBV2; size: few; J: TRBJ2-2; D: -
CDR3: CASSPTDMNTEAFF; DNA: TGTGCCAGCAGCCCGACAGATATGAACACTGAAGCTTTCTTT; V: TRBV6-5; size: -; J: TRBJ1-1; D: -
CDR3: CASSRGQIDQPQHF; DNA: TGTGCCAGCAGCAGAGGACAGATTGATCAGCCCCAGCATTTT; V: TRBV6-6; size: -; J: TRBJ1-5; D: -
CDR3: CASSPFGGVNEQFF; DNA: TGTGCCAGCAGCCCTTTCGGAGGGGTCAATGAGCAGTTCTTC; V: TRBV7-9; size: -; J: TRBJ2-1; D: -
CDR3: CASSPGGGGRETQYF; DNA: TGTGCCAGCAGCCCCGGAGGGGGCGGCCGAGAGACCCAGTACTTC; V: TRBV6-4; size: -; J: TRBJ2-5; D: -
CDR3: CASSSGRWATEAFF; DNA: TGTGCCAGTAGTTCAGGGAGGTGGGCCACTGAAGCTTTCTTT; V: TRBV19; size: -; J: TRBJ1-1; D: -
CDR3: CASSTGQGMGTNEKLFF; DNA: TGTGCCAGCAGCACTGGACAGGGGATGGGAACTAATGAAAAACTGTTTTTT; V: TRBV27; size: -; J: TRBJ1-4; D: TRBD1
CDR3: CASSLRNFAYEQYF; DNA: TGTGCCAGCAGCCTCAGGAATTTCGCCTACGAGCAGTACTTC; V: TRBV5-6; size: -; J: TRBJ2-7; D: -
CDR3: CASSQAWVRTWNTIYF; DNA: TGTGCCAGCAGCCAAGCATGGGTCCGGACTTGGAACACCATATATTTT; V: TRBV14; size: -; J: TRBJ1-3; D: -
CDR3: CASSLLAYNEQFF; DNA: TGTGCCAGCAGCTTACTAGCCTACAATGAGCAGTTCTTC; V: TRBV11-2; size: -; J: TRBJ2-1; D: -
CDR3: CASTLAGGSYNEQFF; DNA: TGTGCCAGTACCCTTGCGGGAGGTTCCTACAATGAGCAGTTCTTC; V: TRBV9; size: -; J: TRBJ2-1; D: TRBD2
CDR3: CAWSPGGGYTF; DNA: TGTGCCTGGAGCCCCGGGGGTGGCTACACCTTC; V: TRBV30; size: -; J: TRBJ1-2; D: -
CDR3: CASSPGTSGTPYNEQFF; DNA: TGCGCCAGCAGCCCTGGGACTAGCGGGACCCCCTACAATGAGCAGTTCTTC; V: TRBV5-1; size: -; J: TRBJ2-1; D: TRBD2
CDR3: CASSIASTGSYEQYF; DNA: TGTGCCAGTAGTATAGCCTCAACAGGGTCCTACGAGCAGTACTTC; V: TRBV19; size: once; J: TRBJ2-7; D: -
CDR3: CASSVVTGELFF; DNA: TGTGCCAGCAGCGTAGTAACCGGGGAGCTGTTTTTT; V: TRBV9; size: -; J: TRBJ2-2; D: -
CDR3: CSVSGRTEAFF; DNA: TGCAGCGTTTCAGGCCGAACTGAAGCTTTCTTT; V: TRBV29-1; size: -; J: TRBJ1-1; D: -
CDR3: CASSWPSGDTGELFF; DNA: TGTGCCAGTAGTTGGCCTAGCGGGGACACCGGGGAGCTGTTTTTT; V: TRBV19; size: -; J: TRBJ2-2; D: TRBD2
CDR3: CASSIQGGITGELFF; DNA: TGTGCCAGCAGCATACAGGGTGGGATCACCGGGGAGCTGTTTTTT; V: TRBV11-2; size: -; J: TRBJ2-2; D: -